This TCR beta chain appears in the sequencing data of a study of prognosis after radiotherapy for stage I lung cancer (dated by TCRdb to the early 2020s). For the study in its entirety: Between early 2018 and early 2019, around 19 stage I NSCLC patients were enrolled in Nanjing, China. There were 15 or so patients with newly diagnosed primary stage I lung tumors and a handful of patients with oligometastatic NSCLC after surgical resection of the primary tumor. Every patient was deemed medically inoperable, 12 because of comorbidities and about seven because they refused surgery. The cohort comprised 13 men and six or seven women with a median age of around 70 years, ranging from roughly 53 to 85 years. Tumor histology was squamous cell carcinoma in over 5 patients and adenocarcinoma in about 12. Using image-guided IMRT or VMAT, SBRT was delivered in 3 to 5 fractions at a biologically effective dose of at least 100 Gy. No patient received concurrent therapy alongside SBRT. After SBRT, distant metastases developed in four of the 19 patients at a median of 7 months, while the remaining 15 patients had no significant progression. This study profiled peripheral blood TCR beta repertoires from stage I NSCLC patients before and after stereotactic body radiotherapy and linked the repertoires to distant failure. For each of the roughly 19 patients, one blood sample was taken before SBRT and one after, so the study sequenced around 40 samples in total.

This clonotype was counted only a few times. The antigen it recognizes is unknown. Sequence at one end of the junction differs from germline and may be a read error. Two rounds of multiplex PCR were performed to amplify the TCR beta CDR3 region from genomic DNA. In the first round of PCR, primers specific to each TRBV and TRBJ gene were used, and the primer sequences are filed in Chinese patent CN105087789A. The second PCR round used universal primers. The Roche High Pure PCR Template Preparation Kit was used to extract genomic DNA from frozen PBMCs. Paired-end sequencing with 151 bp reads was performed on the libraries using an Illumina HiSeq 3000. In the authors' own workflow: CutAdapt was used to remove raw reads lacking the multiplex PCR primer sequences. Using PEAR, the high-quality paired reads were merged into contigs. By aligning each contig to reference sequences, MiXCR assigned the TRB V, D and J gene segments to that contig. To remove sequencing errors, CDR3 sequences were clustered according to base quality and sequence similarity. Diversity was calculated as Shannon entropy divided by the natural log of the number of productive TCR sequences. To get clonality, Shannon entropy was divided by the natural log of the number of unique clonotypes, and that result was subtracted from one. Progression-free survival cut-offs for repertoire metrics were chosen using the Youden index of ROC curves, with analyses run in R 3.5.3. The raw public data were reprocessed by TCRdb itself: fastp quality trimming at Q25, MiXCR clonotype calling, in-frame beta chains only. Each record represents a unique CDR3 protein, reported with the most common genes and DNA among its rows. The V and J calls, along with clone size, are taken from TCRdb and not from the paper's own processing. This sample gives over 12,000 distinct CDR3 sequences in total; 50% to 65% of them show up just once. Of the sample, about 25% falls within the top ten clones.

All patients had node-negative disease on CT and PET/CT, and none had a history of other malignancies or had previously received chemotherapy or radiotherapy. At each of two time points, six milliliters of peripheral venous blood were collected into EDTA tubes. Ficoll-Paque Plus density-gradient centrifugation was used to isolate PBMCs. Immediately after collection, samples were stored at -80 degrees C until analysis. Paper-wide results and their limitations: Whether the expanded TCR clones were tumor-specific was not determined. None of the reported P values were adjusted for multiple comparisons. Differences in TRBV and TRBJ usage frequencies by metastasis status were reportedly observed in two V genes at baseline and in nine V and two J genes after SBRT. After SBRT, the count of unique TCR clones dropped from a median of roughly 9,400 beforehand to roughly 7,100 afterward (Wilcoxon paired P=0.011). Post-SBRT Shannon entropy and its change from baseline were lower in patients who developed distant metastases; baseline Shannon entropy was not associated with metastases. The study was limited by its small cohort and short follow-up, and the findings require independent validation.

The germline V gene supplies CDR1 MDHEN and CDR2 SYDVKM. The CDR3, cysteine through phenylalanine, is 14 amino acids long. The sequence is cut down to CDR3 DNA, 42 bases in frame from base 1. The source is a donor of 50 years or more with non-small cell lung cancer. The chain uses TRBV28 and TRBJ2-4, with 8 bases matching TRBD1. This specimen consisted of PBMCs, obtained before or after stereotactic body radiation therapy (not recorded which). The sequenced DNA is TGTGCCAGCAGTTTACTCCAGGGGGCAAGCATTCAGCACTTC. Translated, it reads CASSLLQGASIQHF.